Here is one TCR beta chain with its context. Naive CD4+ cells were CD45RA-selected; the remaining cells were memory. Per sorted-subset replicate PCR, input was around 200 ng DNA, representing 30,000 to 35,000 T cell genomes. The method was immunoSEQ multiplex PCR; TCRdb's version includes in-frame clones alone and lacks a portion of them. The sample carries 550,000 to 800,000 clones, around 67% recorded once. The CDR3 is 16 residues long. Looked up from germline, CDR1 is ENHRY and CDR2 is SYGVKD. The V gene end was trimmed by 4 bases and the J gene end by 1 base; junction bases not matched to a gene: 4. This entry comes from a study of shared clonotypes between healthy human individuals.

This sequence joins TRBV10-3 and TRBJ2-2, with 9 bases fitting TRBD2. The origin of this receptor is a woman in her thirties in good health. The material sequenced was memory CD4+ T cells sorted from blood. Specified subset: CD45RA-negative fraction. The CDR3 bases are TGTGCCATCAGTGGTCCTAGCGGGATGAACACCGGGGAGCTGTTTTTT. This encodes CAISGPSGMNTGELFF.